One sample yielded the 32 T cell receptor beta chains listed below, sequenced in a study of T cell responses to AZD1222 COVID-19 vaccine. Here immunoSEQ multiplex PCR was the method, and the copy in TCRdb shows in-frame clones only, minus some. The table lists about 78,000 clones, 65% to 85% of them singletons. The sequencing here drew on peripheral blood, taken on day 0 of AZD1222 vaccination. The source is an adult in good health.

The CDR3: CASSPDGRDQPQHF. The CDR3 nucleotides are TGTGCCAGCAGCCCCGACGGGAGAGATCAGCCCCAGCATTTT. This chain connects TRBV6-5 to TRBJ1-5; D ambiguous. The CDR3 is 14 residues long. The V and J ends lost 6 bases and 5 bases respectively, with 14 bases between them. Germline V gene data show CDR1 as MNHEY and CDR2 as SVGAGI.

The V gene is TRBV7-2, the J gene TRBJ2-3; TRBD2 agrees at 11 bases. CDR3 length: 15 residues. The germline gives CDR1 SGHTA, CDR2 FQGNSA. Losses at the gene ends were 5 bases for V and 3 bases for J; bases not matched to a gene: 4. The DNA of the CDR3 is TGTGCCAGCAGCCCTAGCGGGAGGTTTACAGATACGCAGTATTTT. This translates into CASSPSGRFTDTQYF.

The chain carries TRBV7-9 and TRBJ1-4; 9 nucleotides match TRBD1. Per the germline V gene, CDR1 is SEHNR and CDR2 is FQNEAQ (reference sequence). Losses at the gene ends were 5 bases for V and 8 bases for J; bases not matched to a gene: 9. The CDR3 runs 15 residues. CDR3 amino acids: CASSPGQGRMEKLFF. In nucleotides, the CDR3 is TGTGCCAGCAGCCCGGGACAGGGAAGAATGGAAAAACTGTTTTTT.

This clone was observed a few times. V is TRBV24-1 and J is TRBJ1-3; weak D call: TRBD1 (6 bases). With 0 bases removed from V and 3 bases from J, the gap between germline ends came to 14 bases. Germline assignment: CDR1 KGHDR and CDR2 SFDVKD. The CDR3 covers 17 residues. In nucleotides, the CDR3 is TGTGCCACCAGTGATTTGTCCCAGGGGCTGGTTGGAAACACCATATATTTT. Encoded protein: CATSDLSQGLVGNTIYF.

In nucleotides, the CDR3 is TGTGCCATCAGTGAGTCGCCCCAGGGGGCAACTAATGAAAAACTGTTTTTT. This encodes CAISESPQGATNEKLFF. The chain is built from TRBV10-3 and TRBJ1-4, with 7 bases that match TRBD1. CDR1 is ENHRY, CDR2 SYGVKD, per germline. This CDR3 has 17 residues. V lost 0 bases to trimming and J lost 0 bases; unmatched junction nucleotides: 4.

This chain links TRBV27 with TRBJ1-5; TRBD1 agrees at 7 bases. CDR3 length: 13 amino acids. V lost 3 bases and J lost 7; bases outside the gene matches: 3. CDR1 MNHEY and CDR2 SMNVEV come from the germline V gene (reference sequence). CDR3 nucleotide sequence: TGTGCCAGCAGTTTCAGGGGGGGCCAGCCCCAGCATTTT. Translation gives CASSFRGGQPQHF.

The J gene is TRBJ1-5, the V gene TRBV7-2, with D perhaps matching TRBD1 (5 bases). The CDR3 covers 13 residues. CDR1 is SGHTA and CDR2 is FQGNSA in the germline V gene. The V gene lost 6 bases and the J gene lost 1 base, with 7 bases spanning the gap. The CDR3 spells CASSGASNQPQHF. CDR3 nucleotides: TGTGCCAGCAGTGGGGCGAGCAATCAGCCCCAGCATTTT.

The chain joins TRBV20-1 to TRBJ2-3; D is unclear. The V end was cut by 3 bases, the J end by 0 bases, with 7 bases between. The length of the CDR3 is 13 residues. Germline lookup yields CDR1 DFQATT and CDR2 SNEGSKA (reference sequence). CDR3 DNA sequence: TGCAGTGCTAGTAAGCCGAGCACAGATACGCAGTATTTT. Amino acid sequence: CSASKPSTDTQYF.

This clone turned up a few times. The genes are TRBV30 and TRBJ1-1; D is undetermined. With 0 bases removed from V and 4 bases from J, the gap between germline ends came to 12 bases. Germline CDR1 GTSNPN, CDR2 SVGIG (reference sequence). CDR3 size: 14 residues. The CDR3 nucleotides read TGTGCCTGGAGTGTAAGGACGTGGGGCACTGAAGCTTTCTTT. Its protein product is CAWSVRTWGTEAFF.

This chain links TRBV18 with TRBJ1-2; D might be TRBD1 (6 bases). Germline V CDR1 and CDR2: KGHSH, LQKENI. The V end lost 0 bases, the J end lost 4 bases, and 27 bases lay between the germline ends. The CDR3 contains 20 residues. DNA for the CDR3: TGTGCCAGCTCACCACCGAAACCCGACGAGCGGGGGGCCCTGTCCTATGGCTACACCTTC. Its protein product is CASSPPKPDERGALSYGYTF. The full variable domain, its missing parts supplied by reference TRBV18 and TRBJ1-2, is NAGVMQNPRHLVRRRGQEARLRCSPMKGHSHVYWYRQLPEEGLKFMVYLQKENIIDESGMPKERFSAEFPKEGPSILRIQQVVRGDSAAYFCASSPPKPDERGALSYGYTFGSGTRLTVV.

Here the CDR3 reads CASSLLAEPYNEQFF. DNA for the CDR3: TGCGCCAGCAGCTTGCTAGCGGAGCCTTACAATGAGCAGTTCTTC. The rearrangement joins TRBV5-1 to TRBJ2-1; 7 nucleotides agree with TRBD2. The CDR3 spans 15 residues. The V and J ends lost 1 base and 4 bases, in that order; junction bases with no gene match: 5. The germline V gene has CDR1 SGHRS and CDR2 YFSETQ. The full variable domain, its missing parts supplied by reference TRBV5-1 and TRBJ2-1, is KAGVTQTPRYLIKTRGQQVTLSCSPISGHRSVSWYQQTPGQGLQFLFEYFSETQRNKGNFPGRFSGRQFSNSRSEMNVSTLELGDSALYLCASSLLAEPYNEQFFGPGTRLTVL.

V and J are TRBV6-6 and TRBJ1-1; perhaps TRBD1 as D (5 bases). V lost 2 bases, J lost 0 bases, and 7 bases lay in between. Germline V gene sequence: CDR1 MNHNY, CDR2 SVGAGI (reference sequence). This CDR3 comprises 14 residues. CDR3 region: CASSYTGVNTEAFF. The CDR3 DNA reads as TGTGCCAGCAGTTACACAGGAGTGAACACTGAAGCTTTCTTT.

This clone came up once. The chain has TRBV7-8 and TRBJ2-7; TRBD2 agrees at 7 bases. Trimming removed 1 base from V and 0 bases from J; junction bases left unmatched: 6. The CDR3 sequence is 16 residues long. Germline V gene data show CDR1 as SGHVS and CDR2 as FQNEAQ. CDR3 region: CASSLVGGSSSYEQYF. The CDR3 region has the DNA TGTGCCAGCAGCTTAGTAGGCGGGAGTAGCTCCTACGAGCAGTACTTC.

The chain carries TRBV5-1 and TRBJ1-6; possibly TRBD1 for D (6 bases). This CDR3 comprises 15 residues. V was pared by 0 bases and J by 5 bases, with 9 bases between. Germline V lookup: CDR1 SGHRS, CDR2 YFSETQ. CDR3 protein: CASSLATGNNSPLHF. CDR3 DNA sequence: TGCGCCAGCAGCTTGGCCACAGGGAATAATTCACCCCTCCACTTT.

The chain recombines TRBV6-2 or TRBV6-3 with TRBJ2-5, with TRBD2 matching 7 bases. This CDR3 has 18 amino acids. CDR1 is MNHEY, CDR2 SVGEGT, per germline. Germline trimming cut 5 bases from V and 0 bases from J; bases unmatched to any gene: 15. DNA of the CDR3: TGTGCCAGCAGTACCTCCGGGACTACGATATATTACCAAGAGACCCAGTACTTC. This encodes CASSTSGTTIYYQETQYF.

The chain has TRBV4-2 and TRBJ2-7; TRBD2 matches 7 bases. Germline lookup yields CDR1 LGHNA and CDR2 YNFKEQ. V trimming: 0 bases; J trimming: 6 bases; junction bases outside the gene matches: 8. This CDR3 is 15 amino acids long. CDR3 in amino acids: CASSQDGGGGPEQYF. The CDR3 DNA reads as TGTGCCAGCAGCCAAGATGGGGGGGGAGGGCCCGAGCAGTACTTC.

This chain links TRBV5-1 with TRBJ1-1; a weak D match, TRBD1 (5 bases). CDR1 and CDR2 (germline): SGHRS, YFSETQ. Trimming shortened V by 3 bases and J by 0 bases, and 12 bases separated the two germline ends. The CDR3 covers 15 residues. The CDR3 sequence is CASSSGPGVNTEAFF. In DNA, the CDR3 is TGCGCCAGCAGCTCGGGGCCGGGGGTGAACACTGAAGCTTTCTTT.

This rearrangement joins TRBV5-1 to TRBJ2-3; 7 bases match TRBD1. Germline V lookup: CDR1 SGHRS, CDR2 YFSETQ. This CDR3 is 16 amino acids long. V trimming: 0 bases; J trimming: 4 bases; junction bases outside the gene matches: 8. CDR3 in amino acids: CASSLGPTGAPDTQYF. The CDR3 nucleotides are TGCGCCAGCAGCTTGGGGCCCACAGGGGCGCCAGATACGCAGTATTTT.

This chain uses TRBV12-3 or TRBV12-4 with TRBJ1-1; D might be TRBD1 (5 bases). CDR3 size: 13 residues. V was pared by 4 bases and J by 6 bases, with 12 bases between. The CDR3 DNA sequence: TGTGCCAGCAGTTGGGGAGGGGCGTCTGAAGCTTTCTTT. As protein: CASSWGGASEAFF.

The count of this clone is one. The CDR3 protein is CASSHGTAVGGPPLHF. CDR3 nucleotide sequence: TGTGCCAGCAGCCACGGGACAGCGGTGGGGGGGCCACCCCTCCACTTT. The genes are TRBV27 and TRBJ1-6; 7 bases align to TRBD1. There are 16 residues in the CDR3. Looked up from germline, CDR1 is MNHEY and CDR2 is SMNVEV (reference sequence). Unmatched junction bases numbered 16, after V lost 6 bases and J lost 11 bases.

CDR3 DNA sequence: TGTGCCAGCAGACACGGTGGGGATGGCACAGATACGCAGTATTTT. Protein product: CASRHGGDGTDTQYF. The chain joins TRBV18 to TRBJ2-3; D unclear. Per the germline V gene, CDR1 is KGHSH and CDR2 is LQKENI. The CDR3 covers 15 residues. V lost 8 bases and J lost 1, with 16 bases in between.

The J gene is TRBJ1-3, the V gene TRBV7-9; possible D gene TRBD1, 5 bases. V was shortened by 5 bases and J by 4 bases, with 15 bases between the two germline ends. In germline, CDR1 is SEHNR, CDR2 FQNEAQ (reference sequence). The CDR3 runs to 15 residues. The CDR3 DNA follows: TGTGCCAGCAGCCCTAGGGGTCGAGGAGGAAACACCATATATTTT. Its translation: CASSPRGRGGNTIYF.

The chain combines TRBV28 with TRBJ2-7, with a weak D call TRBD2 (7 bases). V shed 7 bases and J shed 0 bases, with 13 bases lying between them. Germline V CDR1 and CDR2: MDHEN, SYDVKM. The CDR3 is 14 amino acids. The CDR3 reads CASNGAGASYEQYF. The DNA of the CDR3 is TGTGCCAGCAACGGGGCGGGGGCCTCCTACGAGCAGTACTTC.

This clone was seen a handful of times. This chain links TRBV4-3 with TRBJ2-1; D not resolved. The CDR3 runs to 16 residues. Trimming pared 2 bases from V and 2 bases from J, leaving 13 bases between. CDR1 and CDR2 (germline): LGHNA, YSLEER. CDR3: CASSQPGGSTYNEQFF. The DNA for the CDR3 is TGCGCCAGCAGCCAACCCGGTGGCAGTACCTACAATGAGCAGTTCTTC.

V usage is TRBV30 and J usage is TRBJ2-5, with TRBD2 matching over 9 bases. Per the germline V gene, CDR1 is GTSNPN and CDR2 is SVGIG (reference sequence). CDR3 size: 14 residues. The V gene end was trimmed by 3 bases and the J gene end by 2 bases; junction bases not matched to a gene: 4. The DNA of the CDR3 is TGTGCCTGGAGAGCGGGGGGCGGACAAGAGACCCAGTACTTC. It codes for CAWRAGGGQETQYF. Supplemented by reference TRBV30 and TRBJ2-5, the full variable domain reads SQTIHQWPATLVQPVGSPLSLECTVEGTSNPNLYWYRQAAGRGLQLLFYSVGIGQISSEVPQNLSASRPQDRQFILSSKKLLLSDSGFYLCAWRAGGGQETQYFGPGTRLLVL.

The chain carries TRBV18 and TRBJ1-1; tentative D call: TRBD1 (6 bases). Germline CDR1 KGHSH, CDR2 LQKENI. The V and J ends lost 2 bases and 4 bases respectively, with 11 bases between them. This CDR3 comprises 14 residues. The CDR3 bases are TGTGCCAGCTCACCATTAGGGGGGGGCACTGAAGCTTTCTTT. This encodes CASSPLGGGTEAFF.

The chain carries TRBV19 and TRBJ1-5; D not certain. CDR3 length: 15 residues. CDR1 is LNHDA and CDR2 is SQIVND in the germline V gene (reference sequence). Trimming took 3 bases from V and 1 from J, leaving 10 bases between them. The CDR3 DNA reads as TGTGCCAGTAGTATTTGGGGTTCAAGCAATCAGCCCCAGCATTTT. It codes for CASSIWGSSNQPQHF.

The chain couples TRBV19 to TRBJ1-2; D gene unclear. V was trimmed by 11 bases and J by 4 bases, leaving 17 bases between them. This CDR3 has 13 residues. Germline assignment: CDR1 LNHDA and CDR2 SQIVND (reference sequence). The CDR3 DNA is TGTGCCTCTCAAGGGCCGCGCACCTATGGCTACACCTTC. This sequence encodes CASQGPRTYGYTF.

The chain has TRBV5-1 and TRBJ1-2, with 10 bases lining up with TRBD1. CDR1 and CDR2 from the germline V gene are SGHRS and YFSETQ. The CDR3 totals 15 residues. V dropped 7 bases and J dropped 2; count of bases not matched to a gene: 8. The CDR3 loop is CASSSSDRGNYGYTF. In DNA form, the CDR3 reads TGCGCCAGCTCCAGTTCGGACAGGGGGAACTATGGCTACACCTTC.

The rearrangement uses TRBV6-5 and TRBJ2-5, with D perhaps matching TRBD2 (6 bases). Trimming shortened V by 2 bases and J by 4 bases, and 8 bases separated the two germline ends. This CDR3 comprises 13 residues. CDR1 is MNHEY, CDR2 SVGAGI, per germline. The CDR3 sequence: CASSYGAGETQYF. CDR3 sequence (DNA): TGTGCCAGCAGTTACGGAGCGGGAGAGACCCAGTACTTC.

V usage is TRBV10-3 and J usage is TRBJ2-1, with TRBD2 as a possible D gene (6 bases). V gave up 10 bases and J gave up 8 bases, with 21 bases separating them. The CDR3 extends over 14 amino acids. Per the germline V gene, CDR1 is ENHRY and CDR2 is SYGVKD. CDR3 coding DNA: TGTGCCAGCGGGGATGGACGGGTCGGCGATGAGCAGTTCTTC. Protein: CASGDGRVGDEQFF.

The J gene is TRBJ2-5, the V gene TRBV14, with 8 bases matching TRBD2. The germline V gene has CDR1 SGHDN and CDR2 FVKESK. CDR3 size: 17 residues. Trimming removed 2 bases from V and 0 bases from J; junction bases left unmatched: 8. The CDR3 region is CASSQRFVAGHQETQYF. The DNA of the CDR3 is TGTGCCAGCAGCCAACGTTTTGTAGCGGGACACCAAGAGACCCAGTACTTC. Filled out from reference TRBV14 and TRBJ2-5, the complete variable domain reads EAGVTQFPSHSVIEKGQTVTLRCDPISGHDNLYWYRRVMGKEIKFLLHFVKESKQDESGMPNNRFLAERTGGTYSTLKVQPAELEDSGVYFCASSQRFVAGHQETQYFGPGTRLLVL.